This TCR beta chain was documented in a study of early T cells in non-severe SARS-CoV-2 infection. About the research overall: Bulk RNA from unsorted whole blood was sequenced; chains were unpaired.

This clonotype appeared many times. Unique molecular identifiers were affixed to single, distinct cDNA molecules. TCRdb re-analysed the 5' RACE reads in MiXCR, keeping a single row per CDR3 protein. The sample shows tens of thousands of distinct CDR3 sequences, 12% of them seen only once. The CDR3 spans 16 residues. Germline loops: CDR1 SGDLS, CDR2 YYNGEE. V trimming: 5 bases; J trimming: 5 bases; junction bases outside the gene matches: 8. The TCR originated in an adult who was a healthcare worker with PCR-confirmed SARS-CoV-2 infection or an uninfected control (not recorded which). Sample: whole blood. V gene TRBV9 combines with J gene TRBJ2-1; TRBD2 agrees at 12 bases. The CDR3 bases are TGTGCCAGCAGTGATAGGACTAGCGGGGTAAACAATGAGCAGTTCTTC. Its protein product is CASSDRTSGVNNEQFF.